Following are 21 T cell receptor beta chains from one sample sequenced in a study of somatic mutations in cytotoxic T cells in rheumatoid arthritis. Measured with immunoSEQ multiplex PCR; TCRdb has only the in-frame clones, and not every one. The repertoire holds approximately 23,000 clones, around 75% seen once, with roughly 12% in the top ten. The specimen sequenced was CD8+ T cells sorted from blood. The receptor source for this set is an adult with rheumatoid arthritis.

The V and J genes are TRBV4-1 and TRBJ2-1; 7 nucleotides line up with TRBD2. The germline gives CDR1 MGHRA, CDR2 YSYEKL. The CDR3 extends over 19 amino acids. V dropped 5 bases and J dropped 0; count of bases not matched to a gene: 16. DNA for the CDR3: TGCGCCAGCAGCACATATGGCGGGCGGGGGTCGAGCTCCTACAATGAGCAGTTCTTC. Translation: CASSTYGGRGSSSYNEQFF.

The chain recombines TRBV5-1 with TRBJ1-2, with a tentative D call TRBD1 (5 bases). V lost 4 bases, J lost 0 bases, and 7 bases lay in between. CDR3 length: 13 residues. Germline assignment: CDR1 SGHRS and CDR2 YFSETQ. CDR3 region: CASSPGTNYGYTF. In DNA form, the CDR3 reads TGCGCCAGCAGCCCAGGGACTAACTATGGCTACACCTTC.

V usage is TRBV27 and J usage is TRBJ1-1; 8 nucleotides match TRBD1. The CDR3 has 14 residues. Germline V gene sequence: CDR1 MNHEY, CDR2 SMNVEV (reference sequence). Trimming removed 6 bases from V and 1 base from J; junction bases left unmatched: 4. The CDR3 protein is CASRRGQENTEAFF. CDR3 sequence (DNA): TGTGCCAGCAGGCGGGGACAGGAGAACACTGAAGCTTTCTTT.

The V gene is TRBV5-4, the J gene TRBJ1-2; D gene ambiguous. V lost 2 bases to trimming and J lost 3 bases, with 11 bases between them. The CDR3 is 14 residues long. Germline V lookup: CDR1 SGHNT, CDR2 YYREEE (reference sequence). DNA for the CDR3: TGTGCCAGCAGCTTCTTGACCCGGGACTATGGCTACACCTTC. This gives the protein CASSFLTRDYGYTF.

The chain recombines TRBV7-6 with TRBJ2-2; possibly TRBD2 for D (5 bases). CDR3 length equals 15 residues. Germline lookup yields CDR1 SGHVS and CDR2 FNYEAQ. Trimming stripped 5 bases from V and 6 bases from J, with 16 bases between. Here the CDR3 reads CASSVTPGNAGELFF. DNA of the CDR3: TGTGCCAGCAGCGTTACACCGGGAAACGCCGGGGAGCTGTTTTTT. The whole variable domain, filled in from reference TRBV7-6 and TRBJ2-2, reads GAGVSQSPRYKVTKRGQDVALRCDPISGHVSLYWYRQALGQGPEFLTYFNYEAQQDKSGLPNDRFSAERPEGSISTLTIQRTEQRDSAMYRCASSVTPGNAGELFFGEGSRLTVL.

The table lists this clone with a count of one. The V call is TRBV9, the J call TRBJ2-1, with TRBD2 identical over 14 bases. The germline V gene has CDR1 SGDLS and CDR2 YYNGEE. V trimming: 3 bases; J trimming: 5 bases; junction bases outside the gene matches: 7. CDR3 length equals 17 residues. CDR3 coding DNA: TGTGCCAGCAGCGGGAGGACTAGCGGGGGGCCAAACAATGAGCAGTTCTTC. This translates into CASSGRTSGGPNNEQFF.

This chain connects TRBV5-6 to TRBJ2-3, with 9 nucleotides matching TRBD2. Germline V gene data show CDR1 as SGHDT and CDR2 as YYEEEE. J lost 0 bases, V lost 1 base, and 12 bases had no gene match. The CDR3 spans 19 residues. DNA of the CDR3: TGTGCCAGCAGCTTGTTCACCCCTAGCGGGGTCGCCAGCACAGATACGCAGTATTTT. Its protein product is CASSLFTPSGVASTDTQYF.

The gene calls are TRBV28 and TRBJ1-3, with a weak D call TRBD1 (5 bases). The CDR3 contains 14 residues. With 5 bases removed from V and 2 bases from J, the gap between germline ends came to 10 bases. Germline CDR1 reads MDHEN; CDR2 reads SYDVKM. CDR3: CASSQPGPGNTIYF. In nucleotides, the CDR3 is TGTGCCAGCAGTCAGCCGGGGCCTGGAAACACCATATATTTT.

The gene calls are TRBV7-9 and TRBJ2-3; TRBD2 aligns across 11 bases. Unmatched junction bases numbered 12, after V lost 1 base and J lost 6 bases. CDR3 length equals 18 residues. Germline CDR1 SEHNR, CDR2 FQNEAQ (reference sequence). CDR3 nucleotides: TGTGCCAGCAGCTTAGAATCTCCGTTAGCGGGGGGGACTGATACGCAGTATTTT. Translation gives CASSLESPLAGGTDTQYF.

This clone came up a few times. The V gene is TRBV5-4, the J gene TRBJ1-1; D not resolved. The CDR3 has 14 residues. V was clipped by 1 base and J by 2 bases, with 9 bases between them. CDR1 is SGHNT and CDR2 is YYREEE in the germline V gene (reference sequence). As DNA, the CDR3 is TGTGCCAGCAGCTTGTTCGTCCGCAACACTGAAGCTTTCTTT. It yields the protein CASSLFVRNTEAFF.

Notes on this clone: The same CDR3 arises from other DNA sequences in this sample as well. CDR3 residues: CAISESSYNEQFF. The CDR3 DNA reads as TGTGCCATCTCAGAGTCTTCGTACAATGAGCAGTTCTTC. The chain joins TRBV10-3 to TRBJ2-1; D call uncertain. The germline V gene encodes CDR1 ENHRY and CDR2 SYGVKD. The CDR3 sequence is 13 residues long. V lost 8 bases to trimming and J lost 4 bases, with 12 bases between them.

V and J are TRBV6-1 and TRBJ2-3; D might be TRBD1 (5 bases). The V end lost 4 bases, the J end lost 0 bases, and 14 bases lay between the germline ends. The CDR3 contains 16 residues. Germline CDR1 and CDR2: MNHNS and SASEGT. Here the CDR3 reads CASSVLVAGSTDTQYF. As DNA, the CDR3 is TGTGCCAGCAGTGTTCTAGTGGCAGGGAGCACAGATACGCAGTATTTT.

The chain recombines TRBV7-9 with TRBJ1-1, with D perhaps matching TRBD1 (5 bases). The CDR3 loop spans 15 amino acids. Germline V gene lookup returns CDR1 SEHNR and CDR2 FQNEAQ (reference sequence). V shed 5 bases and J shed 0 bases, with 13 bases lying between them. The CDR3 sequence is CASSPATVMNTEAFF. CDR3 DNA sequence: TGTGCCAGCAGCCCGGCGACAGTGATGAACACTGAAGCTTTCTTT.

Only one count was recorded for this clone. This rearrangement joins TRBV6-1 to TRBJ1-5, with D perhaps TRBD1 (5 bases). The ends were cut back, 2 bases at V and 7 bases at J, with 15 bases in the middle. Germline CDR1 and CDR2: MNHNS and SASEGT. CDR3 length: 15 residues. The CDR3 nucleotides read TGTGCCAGCAGTGAACTGGGACTGAGGGACCAGCCCCAGCATTTT. This gives the protein CASSELGLRDQPQHF.

CDR3 DNA: TGTGCCAGCAGCCCCCATCCGACGGGTTACGAGCAGTACTTC. Its translation is CASSPHPTGYEQYF. This chain uses TRBV7-9 with TRBJ2-7; D call uncertain. Trimming left V 5 bases short and J 4 bases short, with 15 bases between. There are 14 residues in the CDR3. CDR1 SEHNR and CDR2 FQNEAQ come from the germline V gene (reference sequence).

The CDR3 region is CASRGAGWPEQYF. DNA of the CDR3: TGTGCCAGCAGAGGGGCAGGGTGGCCCGAGCAGTACTTC. J is TRBJ2-7 and V is TRBV7-9; perhaps TRBD1 as D (5 bases). V dropped 6 bases and J dropped 6 bases, with 15 bases sitting between them. Per the germline V gene, CDR1 is SEHNR and CDR2 is FQNEAQ (reference sequence). This CDR3 is built from 13 residues.

The rearrangement joins TRBV5-4 to TRBJ2-1, with 8 bases that match TRBD1. The V gene's germline CDR1 is SGHNT and CDR2 YYREEE (reference sequence). Trimming at V came to 1 base and at J to 2 bases, leaving 5 bases not matched to a gene. The CDR3 length is 16 residues. The CDR3 region has the DNA TGTGCCAGCAGCTTGTCGGGCAGGGGGCCCTACAATGAGCAGTTCTTC. It yields the protein CASSLSGRGPYNEQFF.

The chain links TRBV4-2 to TRBJ2-1; TRBD2 is a possible D gene (5 bases). Trimming took off 4 bases at V and 7 bases at J, with 20 bases between the two ends. Germline CDR1 and CDR2: LGHNA and YNFKEQ. The CDR3 runs to 16 residues. The CDR3: CASSPEKTSSDNEQFF. CDR3 nucleotides: TGTGCCAGCAGCCCCGAGAAAACTAGTTCTGATAATGAGCAGTTCTTC.

The chain uses TRBV2 and TRBJ2-7; D is uncertain. V shed 5 bases and J shed 2 bases, with 10 bases lying between them. CDR1 is SNHLY, CDR2 FYNNEI, per germline. CDR3 length: 13 residues. CDR3 residues: CASSQRKPYEQYF. The DNA for the CDR3 is TGTGCCAGCAGTCAGAGGAAGCCCTACGAGCAGTACTTC.

The chain links TRBV4-1 to TRBJ2-7; D is unclear. The V gene lost 6 bases and the J gene lost 2 bases, with 11 bases spanning the gap. The germline V gene encodes CDR1 MGHRA and CDR2 YSYEKL. The CDR3 is made up of 13 amino acids. DNA for the CDR3: TGCGCCAGCAGTCCCAGCGTGGCCTACGAGCAGTACTTC. It encodes CASSPSVAYEQYF.

The chain couples TRBV11-3 to TRBJ2-7, with TRBD2 matching over 7 bases. Trimming cost V 2 bases and J 7 bases; bases outside gene matches: 2. The CDR3 loop spans 12 amino acids. Germline V CDR1 and CDR2: SGHNT, YENEEA. CDR3 loop: CASSLPGGEQYF. In DNA form, the CDR3 reads TGTGCCAGCAGCTTACCCGGGGGGGAGCAGTACTTC. The whole variable domain, filled in from reference TRBV11-3 and TRBJ2-7, reads EAGVVQSPRYKIIEKKQPVAFWCNPISGHNTLYWYLQNLGQGPELLIRYENEEAVDDSQLPKDRFSAERLKGVDSTLKIQPAELGDSAVYLCASSLPGGEQYFGPGTRLTVT.